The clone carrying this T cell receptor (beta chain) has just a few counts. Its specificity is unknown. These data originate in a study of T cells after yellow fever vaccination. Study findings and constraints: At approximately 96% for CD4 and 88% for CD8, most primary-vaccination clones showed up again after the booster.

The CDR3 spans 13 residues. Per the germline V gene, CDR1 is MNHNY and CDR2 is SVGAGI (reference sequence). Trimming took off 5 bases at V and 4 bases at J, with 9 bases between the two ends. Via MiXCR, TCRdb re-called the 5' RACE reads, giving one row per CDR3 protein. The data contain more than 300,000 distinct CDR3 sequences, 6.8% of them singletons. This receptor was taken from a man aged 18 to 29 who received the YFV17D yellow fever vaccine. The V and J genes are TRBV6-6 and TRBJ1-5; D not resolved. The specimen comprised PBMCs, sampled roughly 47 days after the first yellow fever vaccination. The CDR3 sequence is CASSKGTNQPQHF. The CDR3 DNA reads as TGTGCCAGCAGTAAGGGTACGAATCAGCCCCAGCATTTT.